Below, 20 T cell receptor beta chains from the same sample are listed, as sequenced in a study of CD8 T cells in Susac syndrome. A quantity of roughly 0.5 to 1 ug RNA underwent reverse transcription using random hexamers. One entry per CDR3 protein results from TCRdb running MiXCR on the immunoSEQ multiplex PCR reads. Of approximately 200,000 distinct CDR3 sequences listed, approximately 96% are singletons. Sequenced: CD4+ T cells from PBMCs. All receptors come from a human donor with multiple sclerosis.

The chain carries TRBV11-3 and TRBJ2-7; D call uncertain. The CDR3 has 13 residues. The V end lost 0 bases, the J end lost 4 bases, and 7 bases lay between the germline ends. Germline lookup yields CDR1 SGHNT and CDR2 YENEEA. CDR3 sequence reads: CASSLEAQYEQYF. The CDR3 DNA is TGTGCCAGCAGCTTAGAGGCCCAATACGAGCAGTACTTC. Full variable domain (missing parts from reference TRBV11-3 and TRBJ2-7): EAGVVQSPRYKIIEKKQPVAFWCNPISGHNTLYWYLQNLGQGPELLIRYENEEAVDDSQLPKDRFSAERLKGVDSTLKIQPAELGDSAVYLCASSLEAQYEQYFGPGTRLTVT.

The V and J genes are TRBV5-4 and TRBJ2-6, with 9 bases identical to TRBD1. This CDR3 has 18 residues. Germline loops: CDR1 SGHNT, CDR2 YYREEE (reference sequence). V trimming: 4 bases; J trimming: 0 bases; junction bases outside the gene matches: 8. The CDR3 DNA sequence: TGTGCCAGCAGCCCTCCGGGACAGGGCAACTCTGGGGCCAACGTCCTGACTTTC. It translates to CASSPPGQGNSGANVLTF.

The rearrangement joins TRBV7-9 to TRBJ2-5; D uncertain. The CDR3 is 14 residues long. Germline CDR1 reads SEHNR; CDR2 reads FQNEAQ (reference sequence). V was shortened by 5 bases and J by 0 bases, with 10 bases between the two germline ends. The CDR3 nucleotides read TGTGCCAGCAGCGGCCGTACGTACCAAGAGACCCAGTACTTC. This encodes CASSGRTYQETQYF.

The chain employs TRBV20-1 and TRBJ1-5; tentatively, D is TRBD1 (5 bases). This CDR3 is built from 13 residues. Between the trimmed V and J ends, which lost 5 bases and 0 bases, there was a span of 8 bases. Germline V gives CDR1 DFQATT, CDR2 SNEGSKA (reference sequence). The CDR3 nucleotides read TGCAGTGCTCCGGACAATAGCAATCAGCCCCAGCATTTT. This gives the protein CSAPDNSNQPQHF.

The J gene is TRBJ1-6, the V gene TRBV7-9; no firm D call. Trimming shortened V by 5 bases and J by 14 bases, and 19 bases separated the two germline ends. In germline, CDR1 is SEHNR, CDR2 FQNEAQ (reference sequence). The CDR3 runs to 14 residues. The CDR3 DNA reads TGTGCCAGCAGCCCGACCGGGGTAGGGCTGGCCCTCCACTTT. It specifies CASSPTGVGLALHF.

The chain is built from TRBV28 and TRBJ2-1, with 7 bases fitting TRBD1. There are 18 residues in the CDR3. Germline V gives CDR1 MDHEN, CDR2 SYDVKM. V lost 6 bases, J lost 0 bases, and 14 bases stayed unmatched. The chain's CDR3 is CASSPRYSRDSSYNEQFF. The CDR3 DNA reads as TGTGCCAGCAGCCCTCGGTATTCCCGGGACAGCTCCTACAATGAGCAGTTCTTC.

The gene calls are TRBV20-1 and TRBJ2-1; 9 bases match TRBD2. This CDR3 is 13 amino acids long. Germline CDR1 DFQATT, CDR2 SNEGSKA (reference sequence). CDR3: CSPSGASYNEQFF. The CDR3 nucleotides read TGCAGCCCTAGCGGGGCCTCCTACAATGAGCAGTTCTTC.

The chain carries TRBV5-4 and TRBJ1-1; D unclear. The V gene's germline CDR1 is SGHNT and CDR2 YYREEE (reference sequence). The V end lost 6 bases, the J end lost 1 base, and 13 bases lay between the germline ends. This CDR3 contains 14 residues. The CDR3 sequence: CASKLTVENTEAFF. The CDR3 DNA reads TGTGCCAGCAAACTAACAGTTGAGAACACTGAAGCTTTCTTT.

This chain joins TRBV5-6 and TRBJ1-1; possible D gene TRBD1, 5 bases. Germline lookup yields CDR1 SGHDT and CDR2 YYEEEE. V lost 1 base, J lost 4 bases, and 11 bases lay in between. CDR3 length: 14 amino acids. CDR3 in amino acids: CASSLSRVVTEAFF. In DNA form, the CDR3 reads TGTGCCAGCAGCTTGAGCAGGGTGGTCACTGAAGCTTTCTTT.

The chain's CDR3 is CSAPDRGKNYGYTF. For the CDR3, the DNA is TGCAGCGCCCCGGACAGGGGGAAGAACTATGGCTACACCTTC. This sequence joins TRBV29-1 and TRBJ1-2; the match to TRBD1 covers 10 bases. CDR3 length equals 14 residues. Unmatched junction bases numbered 7, after V lost 7 bases and J lost 2 bases. Germline-derived CDR1 and CDR2 are SQVTM and ANQGSEA.

This clonotype has just one count. This rearrangement joins TRBV3-1 to TRBJ1-1; D gene unclear. The ends were cut back, 3 bases at V and 3 bases at J, with 8 bases in the middle. The length of the CDR3 is 13 residues. Germline V gene sequence: CDR1 LGHDT, CDR2 YNNKEL (reference sequence). The CDR3 nucleotides are TGTGCCAGCAGCCACGCGGGATACACTGAAGCTTTCTTT. Protein product: CASSHAGYTEAFF.

The V call is TRBV3-1, the J call TRBJ1-2, with TRBD1 as a possible D gene (5 bases). This CDR3 has 13 residues. Trimming pared 1 base from V and 8 bases from J, leaving 11 bases between. The germline CDR1 and CDR2 sequences are LGHDT and YNNKEL (reference sequence). In DNA, the CDR3 is TGTGCCAGCAGCCAAGCTCAGGGTGGAGGCTACACCTTC. Translating gives CASSQAQGGGYTF. Filled out from reference TRBV3-1 and TRBJ1-2, the complete variable domain reads DTAVSQTPKYLVTQMGNDKSIKCEQNLGHDTMYWYKQDSKKFLKIMFSYNNKELIINETVPNRFSPKSPDKAHLNLHINSLELGDSAVYFCASSQAQGGGYTFGSGTRLTVV.

The V and J genes are TRBV6-6 and TRBJ1-4; D not resolved. This CDR3 has 13 residues. Trimming stripped 5 bases from V and 8 bases from J, with 12 bases between. Per germline, CDR1 MNHNY and CDR2 SVGAGI (reference sequence). The CDR3 DNA reads as TGTGCCAGCAGTACGTCCCCGGGGGAAAAACTGTTTTTT. This codes for CASSTSPGEKLFF.

This chain connects TRBV12-3 or TRBV12-4 to TRBJ1-5, with D maybe TRBD1 (5 bases). With 5 bases removed from V and 4 bases from J, the gap between germline ends came to 18 bases. The CDR3 spans 16 residues. In nucleotides, the CDR3 is TGTGCCAGCAGTACCAGGGTCAATTCACGAAATCAGCCCCAGCATTTT. As protein: CASSTRVNSRNQPQHF.

The chain couples TRBV15 to TRBJ1-2; D gene ambiguous. CDR1 and CDR2 from the germline V gene are LNHNV and YYDKDF (reference sequence). The CDR3 is made up of 13 amino acids. V was cut by 0 bases and J by 8 bases, with 10 bases left in between. The CDR3 sequence: CATSRDRPGGYTF. CDR3 coding DNA: TGTGCCACCAGCAGAGACCGCCCGGGAGGCTACACCTTC.

The J gene is TRBJ1-2, the V gene TRBV20-1; perhaps TRBD1 as D (6 bases). The CDR3 has 14 amino acids. CDR1 and CDR2 from the germline V gene are DFQATT and SNEGSKA (reference sequence). V lost 0 bases to trimming and J lost 2 bases, with 10 bases between them. CDR3 sequence (DNA): TGCAGTGCTAGAGAGTGGCAGGGGAACTATGGCTACACCTTC. It translates to CSAREWQGNYGYTF.

The rearrangement links TRBV15 to TRBJ1-2; TRBD1 might be the D (5 bases). This CDR3 has 15 residues. With 4 bases removed from V and 3 bases from J, the gap between germline ends came to 15 bases. The V gene's germline CDR1 is LNHNV and CDR2 YYDKDF (reference sequence). The CDR3 bases are TGTGCCACCAGCATGTTGATGAGGGACGACTATGGCTACACCTTC. It encodes CATSMLMRDDYGYTF.

The chain recombines TRBV5-1 with TRBJ1-6; 9 nucleotides align to TRBD1. The trim removed 2 bases at V and 6 bases at J, leaving 6 bases unmatched. Germline assignment: CDR1 SGHRS and CDR2 YFSETQ. The length of the CDR3 is 16 residues. The CDR3 coding sequence is TGCGCCAGCAGCTTCGACCGACAGGGGGGTAATTCACCCCTCCACTTT. Translated, it gives CASSFDRQGGNSPLHF.

The rearrangement links TRBV7-9 to TRBJ1-2; D perhaps matches TRBD1 (6 bases). Germline CDR1 SEHNR, CDR2 FQNEAQ (reference sequence). Trimming pared 5 bases from V and 8 bases from J, leaving 18 bases between. CDR3 size: 14 residues. The CDR3 spells CASSHRGGGDGYTF. CDR3 in DNA: TGTGCCAGCAGCCACAGAGGTGGGGGCGACGGCTACACCTTC.

The rearrangement uses TRBV2 and TRBJ2-7; TRBD1 is a possible D gene (5 bases). This CDR3 comprises 14 residues. V lost 10 bases and J 6 bases, leaving 22 bases between the germline ends. Germline V lookup: CDR1 SNHLY, CDR2 FYNNEI. The CDR3 DNA reads as TGTGCCAACGCCGTATTGGGGCCGGCTACCGAGCAGTACTTC. It encodes CANAVLGPATEQYF.